The 23 T cell receptor beta chains in this list originate from one sample, sequenced in a study of T cells in Graves' hyperthyroidism and ophthalmopathy. Regions amplified from RNA transcripts were the TCR beta CDR3 regions. Primed by the HTBI set, a first-round RT-PCR was run on the TCR CDR3. MiXCR, run by TCRdb on the multiplex PCR reads, gives a single entry per CDR3 protein. The sample has approximately 630,000 distinct CDR3 sequences; around 16% are singletons. Material: blood. These receptors were taken from a woman in her thirties with Graves' hyperthyroidism.

Worth noting for this clonotype: At one end, the junction sequence differs from germline, possibly due to a read error. DNA of the CDR3: TGCGCCAGCAGCCAAGCACTAGCGGCGAACTTAAGAGGAGCCGGGGAGCCGTTTTTT. It specifies CASSQALAANLRGAGEPFF. The chain links TRBV4-1 to TRBJ2-2; TRBD2 matches at 8 bases. The CDR3 covers 19 residues. CDR1 is MGHRA, CDR2 YSYEKL, per germline.

J is TRBJ1-5 and V is TRBV30; no clear D gene. Germline V gene sequence: CDR1 GTSNPN, CDR2 SVGIG (reference sequence). CDR3 length: 13 amino acids. The V and J ends lost 3 bases and 2 bases respectively, with 8 bases between them. This chain's CDR3 is CAWRGYGNQPQHF. CDR3 DNA: TGTGCCTGGAGGGGGTATGGCAATCAGCCCCAGCATTTT.

This sequence joins TRBV19 and TRBJ2-1; TRBD1 matches 9 bases. The ends lost 5 bases at V and 0 bases at J; junction bases unmatched: 5. The CDR3 runs to 16 residues. Germline values: CDR1 LNHDA, CDR2 SQIVND (reference sequence). The CDR3 sequence: CASSVTGGSSYNEQFF. CDR3 coding DNA: TGTGCCAGTAGTGTGACAGGGGGGAGCTCCTACAATGAGCAGTTCTTC.

The rearrangement links TRBV6-2 or TRBV6-3 to TRBJ2-1, with D hard to call. The germline V gene has CDR1 MNHEY and CDR2 SVGEGT. Trimming cost V 5 bases and J 3 bases, with 14 bases left between them. The CDR3 totals 15 residues. This CDR3 reads CASSPILADYNEQFF. CDR3 bases: TGTGCCAGCAGTCCGATCCTGGCCGACTACAATGAGCAGTTCTTC.

This clonotype was seen more than once but under ten times. The chain is built from TRBV19 and TRBJ2-1, with D possibly being TRBD1 (6 bases). Trimming stripped 3 bases from V and 5 bases from J, with 11 bases between. Per germline, CDR1 LNHDA and CDR2 SQIVND (reference sequence). CDR3 length equals 14 residues. Written as DNA, the CDR3 is TGTGCCAGTAGTATGACAGGTTTGGACAATGAGCAGTTCTTC. Amino acid sequence: CASSMTGLDNEQFF. Supplemented by reference TRBV19 and TRBJ2-1, the full variable domain reads DGGITQSPKYLFRKEGQNVTLSCEQNLNHDAMYWYRQDPGQGLRLIYYSQIVNDFQKGDIAEGYSVSREKKESFPLTVTSAQKNPTAFYLCASSMTGLDNEQFFGPGTRLTVL.

The chain employs TRBV24-1 and TRBJ2-1; D gene unclear. CDR1 KGHDR and CDR2 SFDVKD come from the germline V gene. Trimming left V 0 bases short and J 1 base short, with 3 bases between. The CDR3 consists of 14 residues. The CDR3 sequence is CATSDLLSYNEQFF. Written as DNA, the CDR3 is TGTGCCACCAGTGATTTGTTGTCCTACAATGAGCAGTTCTTC.

This clonotype has a handful of counts. The DNA for the CDR3 is TGTGCCAGCAGCTTAGCCCCTAGCGGGAGTTTCGATACGCAGTATTTT. This translates into CASSLAPSGSFDTQYF. The V gene is TRBV7-2, the J gene TRBJ2-3; 10 bases are a match to TRBD2. Germline V gene sequence: CDR1 SGHTA, CDR2 FQGNSA. This CDR3 comprises 16 residues. The V and J ends lost 0 bases and 6 bases, in that order; junction bases with no gene match: 6.

This clonotype was recorded at least ten times. The chain recombines TRBV2 with TRBJ2-1; perhaps TRBD2 as D (5 bases). Germline assignment: CDR1 SNHLY and CDR2 FYNNEI. This CDR3 contains 13 residues. The V end lost 4 bases, the J end lost 8 bases, and 12 bases lay between the germline ends. CDR3 residues: CASSAQLEDEQFF. Written as DNA, the CDR3 is TGTGCCAGCAGTGCCCAACTAGAAGATGAGCAGTTCTTC.

The table lists this clonotype with many counts. The J gene is TRBJ2-5, the V gene TRBV7-6; TRBD2 agrees at 7 bases. CDR1 is SGHVS and CDR2 is FNYEAQ in the germline V gene. Germline trimming cut 2 bases from V and 2 bases from J; bases unmatched to any gene: 5. The CDR3 covers 15 residues. CDR3 bases: TGTGCCAGCAGCTTATATATGGGGGGGCAAGAGACCCAGTACTTC. It specifies CASSLYMGGQETQYF.

This clonotype showed up many times. The chain joins TRBV20-1 to TRBJ2-1; 8 bases agree with TRBD2. Trimming took 5 bases from V and 4 from J; bases not matched to a gene: 10. CDR3 length equals 15 residues. Germline V gene lookup returns CDR1 DFQATT and CDR2 SNEGSKA (reference sequence). This CDR3 is CSAPSLAGGYNEQFF. The CDR3, as DNA: TGCAGTGCTCCGTCCCTGGCGGGAGGATACAATGAGCAGTTCTTC.

V gene TRBV4-1 combines with J gene TRBJ1-2, with TRBD1 matching over 7 bases. V shed 5 bases, J shed 2 bases, and the junction held 14 bases outside the gene matches. Germline V gives CDR1 MGHRA, CDR2 YSYEKL. The CDR3 has 17 amino acids. This chain's CDR3 is CASSNPTGQTKNYGYTF. CDR3 bases: TGCGCCAGCAGCAACCCCACGGGACAGACAAAAAACTATGGCTACACCTTC.

This clonotype was found many times. This chain uses TRBV27 with TRBJ2-5; the match to TRBD2 covers 8 bases. V was clipped by 5 bases and J by 2 bases; unmatched bases: 7. The CDR3 runs to 15 residues. Germline V CDR1 and CDR2: MNHEY, SMNVEV (reference sequence). The CDR3 nucleotides are TGTGCCAGCAGTCCGCGACTAGCGCTTCAAGAGACCCAGTACTTC. Protein: CASSPRLALQETQYF.

This clonotype showed up many times. The rearrangement links TRBV4-1 to TRBJ2-5; D is possibly TRBD1 (5 bases). The CDR3 is 15 residues long. Germline V lookup: CDR1 MGHRA, CDR2 YSYEKL. The V end lost 0 bases, the J end lost 4 bases, and 12 bases lay between the germline ends. As DNA, the CDR3 is TGCGCCAGCAGCCAAGAAGCTCGGCAGGGAGAGACCCAGTACTTC. Translation: CASSQEARQGETQYF.

This clonotype was counted only a few times. The genes are TRBV5-1 and TRBJ2-7; D ambiguous. The ends were cut back, 0 bases at V and 2 bases at J, with 12 bases in the middle. The CDR3 is made up of 15 amino acids. Germline CDR1 reads SGHRS; CDR2 reads YFSETQ. As DNA, the CDR3 is TGCGCCAGCAGCTTGGAAGATCCCTCTACCTACGAGCAGTACTTC. It encodes CASSLEDPSTYEQYF.

This clonotype appeared a few times. The rearrangement links TRBV6-2 or TRBV6-3 to TRBJ2-2, with D possibly called TRBD1 or TRBD2 (5 bases each). Trimming left V 4 bases short and J 6 bases short, with 12 bases between. CDR1 is MNHEY and CDR2 is SVGEGT in the germline V gene. The CDR3 runs 14 residues. CDR3: CASSSIQGAGELFF. As DNA, the CDR3 is TGTGCCAGCAGTTCAATCCAGGGAGCCGGGGAGCTGTTTTTT.

This clonotype appeared many times. V usage is TRBV28 and J usage is TRBJ2-2, with D possibly called TRBD1 or TRBD2 (5 bases each). This CDR3 has 12 amino acids. Germline CDR1 reads MDHEN; CDR2 reads SYDVKM. With 5 bases removed from V and 7 bases from J, the gap between germline ends came to 8 bases. CDR3 in amino acids: CASSMGDGELFF. CDR3 DNA: TGTGCCAGCAGTATGGGGGACGGGGAGCTGTTTTTT.

This chain connects TRBV7-2 to TRBJ1-3; D gene unclear. Trimming took off 1 base at V and 0 bases at J, with 7 bases between the two ends. The germline gives CDR1 SGHTA, CDR2 FQGNSA. The CDR3 runs 15 residues. The CDR3 nucleotides are TGTGCCAGCAGCTTAGTAAGGTTCTCTGGAAACACCATATATTTT. Protein product: CASSLVRFSGNTIYF.

The table lists this clonotype with a few counts. The V gene is TRBV6-1, the J gene TRBJ1-5, with TRBD1 identical over 7 bases. CDR3 length: 14 residues. V dropped 6 bases and J dropped 5; count of bases not matched to a gene: 7. Germline CDR1 and CDR2: MNHNS and SASEGT. The CDR3 loop is CASSDTGVDQPQHF. DNA of the CDR3: TGTGCCAGCAGCGACACAGGGGTGGATCAGCCCCAGCATTTT.

The CDR3 DNA is TGTGCCAGCAGTGAGGGACAGGGAAGGGAGCAGTACTTC. It codes for CASSEGQGREQYF. The V call is TRBV2, the J call TRBJ2-7; 9 bases map to TRBD1. The germline gives CDR1 SNHLY, CDR2 FYNNEI. The CDR3 is 13 residues long. Trimming cost V 3 bases and J 7 bases; bases outside gene matches: 4.

This clonotype was found many times. The chain has TRBV6-2 or TRBV6-3 and TRBJ2-6; D call uncertain. The V end lost 0 bases, the J end lost 3 bases, and 3 bases lay between the germline ends. Germline CDR1 is MNHEY and CDR2 is SVGEGT. The CDR3 runs to 14 residues. CDR3 amino acids: CASSYSHGANVLTF. As DNA, the CDR3 is TGTGCCAGCAGTTACTCCCATGGGGCCAACGTCCTGACTTTC.

This clonotype was picked up many times. The chain is built from TRBV7-8 and TRBJ2-3; 7 bases fit TRBD2. V lost 3 bases to trimming and J lost 3 bases; unmatched junction nucleotides: 6. The V gene's germline CDR1 is SGHVS and CDR2 FQNEAQ. The CDR3 totals 15 residues. The CDR3 DNA reads as TGTGCCAGCAGCTTTACTGGACTAGGGACAGATACGCAGTATTTT. Its translation is CASSFTGLGTDTQYF.

At least ten counts were recorded for this clonotype. The chain carries TRBV28 and TRBJ2-2, with TRBD2 identical over 11 bases. The CDR3 loop spans 17 amino acids. V lost 6 bases, J lost 5 bases, and 11 bases stayed unmatched. Germline V gene lookup returns CDR1 MDHEN and CDR2 SYDVKM. DNA for the CDR3: TGTGCCAGCAGGATGACTAGCGGGGCATTAGGGACCGGGGAGCTGTTTTTT. It yields the protein CASRMTSGALGTGELFF.

This clonotype came up a few times. The chain is built from TRBV5-1 and TRBJ2-1; D uncertain. This CDR3 is 15 amino acids long. Between the trimmed V and J ends, which lost 4 bases and 0 bases, there was a span of 11 bases. The germline CDR1 and CDR2 sequences are SGHRS and YFSETQ. The CDR3 here is CASSPDTRSYNEQFF. CDR3 in DNA: TGCGCCAGCAGCCCAGATACCCGCTCCTACAATGAGCAGTTCTTC.